These T cell receptor beta chains were read from a single sample in a study of CD8 T cells in ankylosing spondylitis. TCRdb itself ran the 5' RACE reads through MiXCR, one entry per CDR3 protein. The top ten hold approximately 6.2% of the sample, which has about 540,000 distinct CDR3 sequences, about 13% seen once. The specimen sequenced was blood, either unsorted or a sorted T cell fraction (not recorded which). The receptors here all came from a male donor with ankylosing spondylitis. Both conserved end residues are part of each CDR3. The D gene is left open where the match is weak. The size field is filled for only some rows; it gives once, few, many or a size class.

D	V	size	J	CDR3	DNA
TRBD2	TRBV5-1	many	TRBJ2-3	CASSLGLAGSLDTQYF	TGCGCCAGCAGCTTGGGGCTAGCGGGATCCTTGGATACGCAGTATTTT
TRBD2	TRBV4-1	few	TRBJ2-3	CASSQDSGALTDTQYF	TGCGCCAGCAGCCAAGATAGCGGGGCACTTACAGATACGCAGTATTTT
TRBD2	TRBV20-1	few	TRBJ2-2	CSARDTLRLAGGYTGELFF	TGCAGTGCTAGAGATACCCTTCGGCTAGCGGGAGGGTATACCGGGGAGCTGTTTTTT
.	TRBV27	.	TRBJ1-2	CASSSRVASLPIGGYTF	TGTGCCAGCAGTTCCCGGGTCGCCAGCCTCCCTATAGGTGGCTACACCTTC
.	TRBV5-8	.	TRBJ2-2	CAGRKVASKPNTGELFF	TGTGCCGGCCGAAAAGTGGCCAGCAAACCAAACACCGGGGAGCTGTTTTTT
TRBD2	TRBV20-1	few	TRBJ2-1	CSARPTGGGMAYNEQFF	TGCAGTGCTAGACCAACTGGCGGGGGGATGGCCTACAATGAGCAGTTCTTC
.	TRBV7-9	many	TRBJ2-3	CASSRGTAADTQYF	TGTGCCAGCAGCCGTGGGACGGCGGCGGATACGCAGTATTTT
.	TRBV3-1	.	TRBJ1-5	CASSPTTGTNQPQHF	TGTGCCAGCAGCCCAACCACAGGGACTAATCAGCCCCAGCATTTT
.	TRBV15	few	TRBJ2-1	CATSSWTGDNEQFF	TGTGCCACCAGCTCCTGGACGGGGGACAATGAGCAGTTCTTC
TRBD1	TRBV24-1	.	TRBJ1-2	CATSDWTGAGTNYGYTF	TGTGCCACCAGTGATTGGACAGGGGCAGGGACCAACTATGGCTACACCTTC
TRBD1	TRBV20-1	.	TRBJ1-5	CSSQGVVGNQPQHF	TGCAGTTCCCAGGGGGTGGTTGGCAATCAGCCCCAGCATTTT
TRBD2	TRBV20-1	few	TRBJ2-3	CSARDHRLAATDTQYF	TGCAGTGCTAGAGATCATCGACTAGCGGCCACAGATACGCAGTATTTT
.	TRBV5-1	few	TRBJ1-1	CASSPGEGTEAFF	TGCGCCAGCAGCCCGGGGGAAGGGACTGAAGCTTTCTTT
.	TRBV9	many	TRBJ2-1	CASSARVNEQFF	TGTGCCAGCAGCGCTCGGGTGAATGAGCAGTTCTTC
.	TRBV20-1	few	TRBJ2-1	CSAGRDALRNEQFF	TGCAGTGCTGGGCGGGACGCTCTCCGCAATGAGCAGTTCTTC
TRBD2	TRBV24-1	few	TRBJ2-1	CATSDPSGTDYNEQFF	TGTGCCACCAGTGACCCTAGCGGAACTGACTACAATGAGCAGTTCTTC
.	TRBV11-2	.	TRBJ2-1	CASSLRDTPSITYIMDNEQFF	TGTGCCAGCAGCCTCCGGGACACCCCTTCGATTACTTACATCATGGACAATGAGCAGTTCTTC
TRBD2	TRBV5-5	few	TRBJ2-1	CASSLPGTSVSSYNEQFF	TGTGCCAGCAGCTTGCCCGGGACTAGCGTTAGCTCCTACAATGAGCAGTTCTTC
TRBD2	TRBV20-1	few	TRBJ2-1	CSARDRTAGVNNEQFF	TGCAGTGCTAGAGATCGGACAGCGGGAGTGAACAATGAGCAGTTCTTC
.	TRBV5-1	many	TRBJ1-5	CASSLAENQPQHF	TGCGCCAGCAGCTTGGCAGAGAATCAGCCCCAGCATTTT
.	TRBV11-2	few	TRBJ1-2	CASSYGATYGYTF	TGTGCCAGCAGCTATGGGGCCACCTATGGCTACACCTTC
.	TRBV5-1	few	TRBJ2-2	CASAPLGGNAGELFF	TGCGCCAGCGCCCCGTTAGGGGGAAACGCCGGGGAGCTGTTTTTT
TRBD1	TRBV29-1	.	TRBJ2-3	CSVWLGRGRDTQYF	TGCAGCGTTTGGTTAGGCAGGGGGCGAGATACGCAGTATTTT
TRBD1	TRBV28	few	TRBJ2-7	CASSWTGGSYEQYF	TGTGCCAGCAGTTGGACAGGGGGATCCTACGAGCAGTACTTC